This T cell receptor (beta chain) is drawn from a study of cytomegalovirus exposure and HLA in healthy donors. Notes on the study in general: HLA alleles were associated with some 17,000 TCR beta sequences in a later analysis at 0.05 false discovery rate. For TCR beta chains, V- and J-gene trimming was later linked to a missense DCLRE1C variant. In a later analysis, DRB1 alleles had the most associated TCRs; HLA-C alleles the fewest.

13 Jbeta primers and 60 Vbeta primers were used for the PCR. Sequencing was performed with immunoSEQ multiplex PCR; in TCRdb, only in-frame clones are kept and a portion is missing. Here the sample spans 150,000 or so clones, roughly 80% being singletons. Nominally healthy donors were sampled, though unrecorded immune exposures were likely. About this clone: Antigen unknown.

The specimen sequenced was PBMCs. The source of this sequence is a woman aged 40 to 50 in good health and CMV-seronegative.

The CDR3 reads CASSYSRDLNTEAFF. The DNA for the CDR3 is TGTGCCAGCAGTTACAGCAGGGACTTGAACACTGAAGCTTTCTTT. The J gene is TRBJ1-1, the V gene TRBV6-6; tentative D call: TRBD1 (5 bases). V was shortened by 2 bases and J by 0 bases, with 10 bases between the two germline ends. There are 15 residues in the CDR3. Germline-derived CDR1 and CDR2 are MNHNY and SVGAGI (reference sequence).